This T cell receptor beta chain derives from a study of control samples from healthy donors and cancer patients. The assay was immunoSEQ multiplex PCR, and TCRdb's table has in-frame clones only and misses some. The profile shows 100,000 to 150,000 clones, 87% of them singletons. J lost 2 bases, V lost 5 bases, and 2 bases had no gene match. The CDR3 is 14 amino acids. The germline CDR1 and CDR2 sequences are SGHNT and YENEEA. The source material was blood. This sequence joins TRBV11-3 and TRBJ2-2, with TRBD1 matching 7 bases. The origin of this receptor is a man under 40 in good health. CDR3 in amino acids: CASSRDRNTGELFF. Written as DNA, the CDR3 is TGTGCCAGCAGCCGGGACAGAAACACCGGGGAGCTGTTTTTT. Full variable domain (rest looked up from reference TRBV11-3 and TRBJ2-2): EAGVVQSPRYKIIEKKQPVAFWCNPISGHNTLYWYLQNLGQGPELLIRYENEEAVDDSQLPKDRFSAERLKGVDSTLKIQPAELGDSAVYLCASSRDRNTGELFFGEGSRLTVL.